This T cell receptor (beta chain) was recovered during a study of control samples from healthy donors and cancer patients. Trimming removed 5 bases from V and 7 bases from J; junction bases left unmatched: 7. CDR1 and CDR2 from the germline V gene are SGHTA and FQGTGA. This CDR3 region has 14 residues. Method: immunoSEQ multiplex PCR; TCRdb's copy keeps in-frame clones and lacks some. The table has 50,000 to 70,000 clones, roughly 95% seen once. The chain uses TRBV7-3 and TRBJ1-1; 10 bases line up with TRBD1. This TCR was recovered from a woman under 30 in good health. Material for sequencing was blood. The CDR3 bases are TGTGCCAGCAGCCCTGGGACAGGGGCTGGTGAAGCTTTCTTT. Protein sequence: CASSPGTGAGEAFF.